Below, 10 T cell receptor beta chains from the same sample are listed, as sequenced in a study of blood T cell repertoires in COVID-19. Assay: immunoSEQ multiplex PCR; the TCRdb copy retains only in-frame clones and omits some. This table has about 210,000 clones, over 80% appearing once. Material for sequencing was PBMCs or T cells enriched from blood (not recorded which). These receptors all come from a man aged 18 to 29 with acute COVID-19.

The CDR3 is CASSFGAEAFF. The CDR3 coding sequence is TGTGCCAGTTCATTTGGGGCAGAAGCTTTCTTT. The J gene is TRBJ1-1, the V gene TRBV11-2; tentative D call: TRBD1 (5 bases). In germline, CDR1 is SGHAT, CDR2 FQNNGV. The V end was cut by 9 bases, the J end by 8 bases, with 13 bases between. The CDR3 runs 11 residues.

The CDR3 loop reads CASTAGTPHEQYF. The CDR3 DNA follows: TGTGCCAGCACCGCCGGGACACCACACGAGCAGTACTTC. The rearrangement uses TRBV5-4 and TRBJ2-7; maybe TRBD1 (6 bases). This CDR3 comprises 13 residues. Trimming pared 6 bases from V and 5 bases from J, leaving 15 bases between. CDR1 SGHNT and CDR2 YYREEE come from the germline V gene (reference sequence).

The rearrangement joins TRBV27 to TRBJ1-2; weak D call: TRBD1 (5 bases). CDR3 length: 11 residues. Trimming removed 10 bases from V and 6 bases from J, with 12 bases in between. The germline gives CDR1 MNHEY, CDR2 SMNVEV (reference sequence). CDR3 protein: CATGAGDGYTF. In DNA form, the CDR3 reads TGTGCCACAGGTGCGGGGGATGGCTACACCTTC.

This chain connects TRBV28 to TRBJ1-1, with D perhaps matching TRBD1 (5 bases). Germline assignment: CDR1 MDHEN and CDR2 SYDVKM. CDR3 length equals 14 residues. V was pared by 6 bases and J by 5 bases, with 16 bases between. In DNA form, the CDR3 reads TGTGCCAGCAGGACTTTTTACAGGACGACTGAAGCTTTCTTT. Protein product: CASRTFYRTTEAFF.

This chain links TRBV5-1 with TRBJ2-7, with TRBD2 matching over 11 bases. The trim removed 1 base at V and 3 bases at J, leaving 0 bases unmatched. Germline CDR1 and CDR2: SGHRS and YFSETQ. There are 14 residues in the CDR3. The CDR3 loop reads CASSLTSGSYEQYF. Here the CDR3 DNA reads TGCGCCAGCAGCTTGACTAGCGGGAGCTACGAGCAGTACTTC.

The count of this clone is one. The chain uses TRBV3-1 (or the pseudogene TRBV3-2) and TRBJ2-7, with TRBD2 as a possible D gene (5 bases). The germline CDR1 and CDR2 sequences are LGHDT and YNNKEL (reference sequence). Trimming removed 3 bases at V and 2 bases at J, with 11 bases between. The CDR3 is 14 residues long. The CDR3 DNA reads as TGTGCCAGCAGCCAGGGCGCCGGGGCCTACGAGCAGTACTTC. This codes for CASSQGAGAYEQYF.

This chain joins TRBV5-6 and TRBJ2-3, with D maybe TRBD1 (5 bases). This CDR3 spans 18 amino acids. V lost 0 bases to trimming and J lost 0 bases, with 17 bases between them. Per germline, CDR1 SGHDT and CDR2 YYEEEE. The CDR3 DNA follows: TGTGCCAGCAGCTTGGCGTGGCCAGGGCCTACTAGCACAGATACGCAGTATTTT. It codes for CASSLAWPGPTSTDTQYF.

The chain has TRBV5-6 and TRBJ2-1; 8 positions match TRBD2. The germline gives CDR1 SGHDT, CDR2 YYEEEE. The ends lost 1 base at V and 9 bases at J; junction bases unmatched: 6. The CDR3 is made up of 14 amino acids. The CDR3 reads CASSLPNGGGEQFF. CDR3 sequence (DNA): TGTGCCAGCAGCTTGCCCAACGGGGGGGGTGAGCAGTTCTTC.

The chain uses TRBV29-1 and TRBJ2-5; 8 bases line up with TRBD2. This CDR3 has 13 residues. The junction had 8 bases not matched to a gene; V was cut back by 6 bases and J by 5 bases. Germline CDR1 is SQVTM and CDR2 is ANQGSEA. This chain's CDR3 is CSVAGGGIETQYF. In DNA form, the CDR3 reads TGCAGCGTCGCCGGGGGGGGGATTGAGACCCAGTACTTC.

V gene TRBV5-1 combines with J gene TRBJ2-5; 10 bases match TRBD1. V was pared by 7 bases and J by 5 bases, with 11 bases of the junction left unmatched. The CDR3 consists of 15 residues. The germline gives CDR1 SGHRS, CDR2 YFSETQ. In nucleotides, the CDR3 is TGCGCCAGCCGTTTCGGGACAGGGGATGGGGAGACCCAGTACTTC. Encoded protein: CASRFGTGDGETQYF. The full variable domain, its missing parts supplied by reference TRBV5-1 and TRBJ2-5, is KAGVTQTPRYLIKTRGQQVTLSCSPISGHRSVSWYQQTPGQGLQFLFEYFSETQRNKGNFPGRFSGRQFSNSRSEMNVSTLELGDSALYLCASRFGTGDGETQYFGPGTRLLVL.